A selection of T cell receptor beta chains follows, all from one sample in a study of blood T cell repertoires in COVID-19. Only in-frame clones appear in the TCRdb table, and some are missing; sequencing was by immunoSEQ multiplex PCR. This table has around 70,000 clones, roughly 90% appearing once. Sequencing input: peripheral blood. The origin of the receptors is a man aged 50 to 60 with acute or convalescent COVID-19. CDR3s include the opening cysteine and the closing phenylalanine or tryptophan. D genes are given only for firm matches. Clone sizes are given selectively: once, few, many, or a class where the clone is expanded.

clone_size: -; j_call: TRBJ2-1; d_call: TRBD2; v_call: TRBV9; cdr3_aa: CASSVEALAGDNEQFF; cdr3_nt: TGTGCCAGCAGCGTAGAAGCGCTAGCGGGAGACAATGAGCAGTTCTTC
clone_size: -; j_call: TRBJ1-1; d_call: -; v_call: TRBV5-1; cdr3_aa: CASSQDWTEAFF; cdr3_nt: TGCGCCAGCAGTCAAGACTGGACTGAAGCTTTCTTT
clone_size: -; j_call: TRBJ1-5; d_call: -; v_call: TRBV18; cdr3_aa: CASSPQENQPQHF; cdr3_nt: TGTGCCAGCTCACCCCAGGAAAATCAGCCCCAGCATTTT
clone_size: -; j_call: TRBJ1-5; d_call: TRBD1; v_call: TRBV19; cdr3_aa: CASRGTGNQPQHF; cdr3_nt: TGTGCCAGTAGGGGGACAGGCAATCAGCCCCAGCATTTT
clone_size: -; j_call: TRBJ2-5; d_call: TRBD2; v_call: TRBV18; cdr3_aa: CASSLAGVETQYF; cdr3_nt: TGTGCCAGCTCACTAGCGGGAGTAGAGACCCAGTACTTC
clone_size: -; j_call: TRBJ2-5; d_call: -; v_call: TRBV11-2; cdr3_aa: CASSSPRVRETQYF; cdr3_nt: TGTGCCAGCAGCTCCCCTCGGGTCCGAGAGACCCAGTACTTC
clone_size: once; j_call: TRBJ2-7; d_call: -; v_call: TRBV7-8; cdr3_aa: CASSLNRVFHEQYF; cdr3_nt: TGTGCCAGCAGCTTAAACAGGGTCTTCCACGAGCAGTACTTC
clone_size: once; j_call: TRBJ1-5; d_call: -; v_call: TRBV19; cdr3_aa: CASSTGKRQPQHF; cdr3_nt: TGTGCCAGTAGTACAGGGAAACGTCAGCCCCAGCATTTT
clone_size: -; j_call: TRBJ2-7; d_call: -; v_call: TRBV5-1; cdr3_aa: CASSLEPGTYEQYF; cdr3_nt: TGCGCCAGCAGCTTGGAGCCAGGCACCTACGAGCAGTACTTC
clone_size: -; j_call: TRBJ2-3; d_call: -; v_call: TRBV2; cdr3_aa: CASRGAKSADTQYF; cdr3_nt: TGTGCCAGCAGAGGGGCTAAGAGTGCAGATACGCAGTATTTT
clone_size: -; j_call: TRBJ1-2; d_call: TRBD1; v_call: TRBV5-1; cdr3_aa: CASRGTGSLLLGGYTF; cdr3_nt: TGCGCCAGCAGAGGGACAGGTTCCCTCTTGTTGGGGGGCTACACCTTC
clone_size: -; j_call: TRBJ2-7; d_call: TRBD2; v_call: TRBV27; cdr3_aa: CASSSREGYEQYF; cdr3_nt: TGTGCCAGCAGTTCCAGGGAGGGCTACGAGCAGTACTTC
clone_size: -; j_call: TRBJ2-5; d_call: TRBD2; v_call: TRBV20-1; cdr3_aa: CSASPSGRSEETQYF; cdr3_nt: TGCAGTGCTAGTCCTAGCGGGAGGTCTGAAGAGACCCAGTACTTC
clone_size: -; j_call: TRBJ1-4; d_call: TRBD1; v_call: TRBV6-6; cdr3_aa: CASCSPGQGNEKLFF; cdr3_nt: TGTGCCAGCTGTTCACCGGGACAGGGGAATGAAAAACTGTTTTTT
clone_size: -; j_call: TRBJ1-1; d_call: -; v_call: TRBV28; cdr3_aa: CASSNQQRVFAEAFF; cdr3_nt: TGTGCCAGCAGTAACCAACAGAGGGTTTTCGCTGAAGCTTTCTTT
clone_size: -; j_call: TRBJ2-1; d_call: -; v_call: TRBV18; cdr3_aa: CASSLVVGRPYNEQFF; cdr3_nt: TGTGCCAGCTCACTCGTCGTGGGCAGGCCATACAATGAGCAGTTCTTC
clone_size: -; j_call: TRBJ1-5; d_call: -; v_call: TRBV6-5; cdr3_aa: CASSLGTSRSQPQHF; cdr3_nt: TGTGCCAGCAGTTTGGGGACATCGCGGAGTCAGCCCCAGCATTTT
clone_size: -; j_call: TRBJ2-1; d_call: TRBD2; v_call: TRBV10-3; cdr3_aa: CAISPSGFYNEQFF; cdr3_nt: TGTGCCATCAGTCCTAGCGGATTTTACAATGAGCAGTTCTTC
clone_size: -; j_call: TRBJ2-7; d_call: -; v_call: TRBV27; cdr3_aa: CASSFLFIVAAPNFPKGYEQYF; cdr3_nt: TGTGCCAGCAGTTTTCTTTTCATCGTAGCGGCTCCCAATTTCCCTAAAGGATACGAGCAGTACTTC
clone_size: -; j_call: TRBJ1-3; d_call: -; v_call: TRBV15; cdr3_aa: CATSNSGNTIYF; cdr3_nt: TGTGCCACCAGTAACTCTGGAAACACCATATATTTT
clone_size: -; j_call: TRBJ1-4; d_call: -; v_call: TRBV9; cdr3_aa: CASSPGTTNEKLFF; cdr3_nt: TGTGCCAGCAGCCCCGGGACAACTAATGAAAAACTGTTTTTT
clone_size: -; j_call: TRBJ1-2; d_call: -; v_call: TRBV1; cdr3_aa: CTSSQDIRTPNYGYTF; cdr3_nt: TGCACCAGCAGCCAAGATATCCGGACACCTAACTATGGCTACACCTTC
clone_size: -; j_call: TRBJ1-5; d_call: -; v_call: TRBV19; cdr3_aa: CASRSFGDGNQPQHF; cdr3_nt: TGTGCCAGTAGGTCCTTCGGGGATGGCAATCAGCCCCAGCATTTT
clone_size: -; j_call: TRBJ2-7; d_call: -; v_call: TRBV6-5; cdr3_aa: CASSYSVGSSYEQYF; cdr3_nt: TGTGCCAGCAGTTACTCGGTCGGGAGCTCCTACGAGCAGTACTTC
clone_size: -; j_call: TRBJ2-3; d_call: -; v_call: TRBV6-6; cdr3_aa: CASSYSIFGGDTQYF; cdr3_nt: TGTGCCAGCAGTTACTCCATTTTTGGAGGAGATACGCAGTATTTT
clone_size: -; j_call: TRBJ2-3; d_call: -; v_call: TRBV9; cdr3_aa: CASSVVLAEDTQYF; cdr3_nt: TGTGCCAGCAGCGTAGTGTTGGCAGAAGATACGCAGTATTTT
clone_size: -; j_call: TRBJ1-2; d_call: -; v_call: TRBV9; cdr3_aa: CASRDSYGYTF; cdr3_nt: TGTGCCAGCAGAGACAGCTATGGCTACACCTTC
clone_size: once; j_call: TRBJ2-1; d_call: -; v_call: TRBV29-1; cdr3_aa: CSEEWHRYNEQFF; cdr3_nt: TGCAGCGAGGAGTGGCACCGCTACAATGAGCAGTTCTTC
clone_size: -; j_call: TRBJ1-5; d_call: -; v_call: TRBV28; cdr3_aa: CASSTNGGIVGPQHF; cdr3_nt: TGTGCCAGCAGTACCAACGGAGGGATAGTCGGGCCCCAGCATTTT
clone_size: -; j_call: TRBJ2-2; d_call: TRBD1; v_call: TRBV27; cdr3_aa: CASSLSRGRWNTGELFF; cdr3_nt: TGTGCCAGCAGTTTATCCAGGGGGCGATGGAACACCGGGGAGCTGTTTTTT
clone_size: -; j_call: TRBJ2-5; d_call: TRBD1; v_call: TRBV5-6; cdr3_aa: CASRGTGGEETQYF; cdr3_nt: TGTGCCAGCAGAGGGACAGGGGGCGAAGAGACCCAGTACTTC